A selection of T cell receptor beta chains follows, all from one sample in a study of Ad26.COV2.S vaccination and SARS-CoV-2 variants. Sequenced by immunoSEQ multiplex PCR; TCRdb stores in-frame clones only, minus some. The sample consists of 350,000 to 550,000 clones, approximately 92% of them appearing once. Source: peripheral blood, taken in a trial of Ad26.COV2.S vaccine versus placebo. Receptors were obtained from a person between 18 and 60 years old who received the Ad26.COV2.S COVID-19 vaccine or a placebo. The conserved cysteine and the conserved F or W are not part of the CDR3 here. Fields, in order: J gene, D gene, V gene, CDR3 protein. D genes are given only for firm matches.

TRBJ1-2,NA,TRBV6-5,ASSYPDNTGYT
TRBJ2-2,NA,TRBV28,ASSLALPSGTGELF
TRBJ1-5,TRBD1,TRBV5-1,ASRVDRDQPQH
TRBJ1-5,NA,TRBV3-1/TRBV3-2,ASSQDLVQPQH
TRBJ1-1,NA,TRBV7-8,ASSLIAGNTEAF
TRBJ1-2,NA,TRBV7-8,ASSFDLVNYGYT
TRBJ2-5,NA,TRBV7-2,ASTPRGGAETQY
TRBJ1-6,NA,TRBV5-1,ASSLVSVTGSSYNSPLH
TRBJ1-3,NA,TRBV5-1,ASSPGEAGGNTIY
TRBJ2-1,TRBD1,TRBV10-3,AISEWGGTGDYNEQF
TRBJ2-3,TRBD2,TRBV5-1,ASSLRLAGGPHTQY